This entry lists 7 T cell receptor beta chains sequenced from one sample in a study of T-cell memory formation after mild COVID-19. Via MiXCR, TCRdb re-called the 5' RACE reads, giving one row per CDR3 protein. The sample yields roughly 300,000 distinct CDR3 sequences, about a sixth seen once. The specimen sequenced was PBMCs or a T cell subset sorted from them (not recorded which). Every receptor here comes from a man between 18 and 35 years old who had mild COVID-19 (a few samples of this study predate the infection). Cell type and time point are not known.

The genes are TRBV20-1 and TRBJ2-1; TRBD1 matches 8 bases. Germline assignment: CDR1 DFQATT and CDR2 SNEGSKA (reference sequence). J gave up 5 bases and V 6 bases, and 9 bases lay outside the gene matches. This CDR3 region has 14 residues. CDR3 sequence reads: CSAVRDRQNNEQFF. CDR3 coding DNA: TGCAGTGCCGTTCGGGACAGGCAAAACAATGAGCAGTTCTTC.

The chain joins TRBV10-2 to TRBJ2-5, with D hard to call. The CDR3 is 16 amino acids. Germline values: CDR1 WSHSY, CDR2 SAAADI. V was pared by 2 bases and J by 6 bases, with 19 bases between. The CDR3 DNA reads TGCGCCAGCAGTGAGACTGAAGGAGTGGGTTTACAGACCCAGTACTTC. It encodes CASSETEGVGLQTQYF.

This clonotype has more than one count but fewer than ten. CDR3: CASSPGRNYGYTF. CDR3 in DNA: TGTGCCAGCAGTCCGGGACGGAACTATGGCTACACCTTC. This chain links TRBV6-2 or TRBV6-3 with TRBJ1-2; D possibly corresponds to TRBD1 (5 bases). Trimming pared 5 bases from V and 2 bases from J, leaving 9 bases between. The CDR3 length is 13 residues. The V gene's germline CDR1 is MNHEY and CDR2 SVGEGT.

The chain combines TRBV4-2 with TRBJ1-1; D unclear. V lost 0 bases and J 4 bases, leaving 15 bases between the germline ends. CDR1 is LGHNA, CDR2 YNFKEQ, per germline. The CDR3 runs to 16 residues. CDR3 sequence: CASSQDGERPSTEAFF. The CDR3 nucleotides read TGTGCCAGCAGCCAAGATGGCGAGAGGCCAAGCACTGAAGCTTTCTTT.

There are a few counts of this clonotype. The genes are TRBV6-6 and TRBJ2-3; no reliable D call. V was cut by 0 bases and J by 2 bases, with 6 bases left in between. The CDR3 length is 14 residues. The germline V gene has CDR1 MNHNY and CDR2 SVGAGI (reference sequence). CDR3 region: CASSYSTTTDTQYF. In nucleotides, the CDR3 is TGTGCCAGCAGTTACTCAACAACCACAGATACGCAGTATTTT.

In its sample, this clonotype was seen a few times. The chain links TRBV29-1 to TRBJ1-4, with D possibly matching TRBD1 (6 bases). The CDR3 has 13 amino acids. Germline values: CDR1 SQVTM, CDR2 ANQGSEA. V was clipped by 4 bases and J by 3 bases, with 9 bases between them. This chain's CDR3 is CSVGGQANEKLFF. DNA for the CDR3: TGCAGCGTTGGGGGACAAGCTAATGAAAAACTGTTTTTT.

There are many counts of this clonotype. The chain couples TRBV20-1 to TRBJ2-2; D unresolved. Germline-derived CDR1 and CDR2 are DFQATT and SNEGSKA (reference sequence). This CDR3 comprises 12 residues. Trimming shortened V by 5 bases and J by 7 bases, and 11 bases separated the two germline ends. CDR3 in DNA: TGCAGTGCTCCTACTTGGGGCGGGGAGCTGTTTTTT. This sequence encodes CSAPTWGGELFF.